The present entry profiles one T cell receptor (beta chain) with its context. No antigen is known for it. Germline CDR1 and CDR2: MNHEY and SMNVEV (reference sequence). Trimming removed 7 bases at V and 5 bases at J, with 11 bases between. The CDR3 spans 13 residues. Some clones are missing from TCRdb's copy, which holds only in-frame ones; the method was immunoSEQ multiplex PCR. The table has some 30,000 clones, 83% seen once; the top ten hold around 2.6%. The sample comes from a study of T cells in narcolepsy. Study-wide context: Donors had narcolepsy type 1 or type 2, or were healthy controls. Whole-study findings and limits: HCRT-specific and TRIB2-specific autoreactive clonotypes appeared among same-patient CSF and blood CD4+ clonotypes. Healthy controls reportedly lacked the autoreactive clonotypes serially found in patients' blood. In some patient and control memory CD4+ samples, autoreactive clones were absent.

Sequences were obtained from CD45RA- memory CD4+ T cells from PBMCs. V and J are TRBV27 and TRBJ2-2; maybe TRBD1 (6 bases). The sequence was obtained from a human donor with narcolepsy. The CDR3 nucleotides read TGTGCCAGCAAAGCCAGGGGTACCGGGGAGCTGTTTTTT. Amino acids: CASKARGTGELFF.